The clone carrying this TCR beta chain was seen more than once but under ten times. Its specificity is not known. This sample was included in a study of T cells in localized non-small cell lung cancer. Repertoires were generated with immunoSEQ multiplex PCR, while TCRdb's copy carries only in-frame clones and drops some. The table has 3,600 or so clones, roughly a quarter seen once. Whole-study findings and limits: Among blood samples, higher T cell density accompanied longer overall survival. Among the tissues sampled, uninvolved adjacent lung had the highest T cell clonality, above tumor. Because researchers sequenced only one region of the tumor, heterogeneity is still possible. Appearance in adjacent lung was seen for a median 57 of the top 100 tumor clones.

In germline, CDR1 is KGHSH, CDR2 LQKENI. The CDR3 covers 14 residues. Trimming removed 0 bases at V and 5 bases at J, with 10 bases between. This specimen was lung tumor tissue, taken before any cancer treatment. This TCR came from a man aged 35-75 years with stage II squamous cell lung carcinoma. The genes are TRBV18 and TRBJ2-5, with a weak D call TRBD2 (6 bases). As DNA, the CDR3 is TGTGCCAGCTCACCACCAAGCGGGCGGGAGACCCAGTACTTC. This codes for CASSPPSGRETQYF.